This TCR beta chain is from a study of blood T cell repertoires in COVID-19 (TCRdb year 2020). Regarding the study in general: Collaborator samples came from the United States, Italy and Spain and covered acute and convalescent phases of COVID-19. The material from the prospective study consisted of cDNA or gDNA derived from T cells, B-cell-depleted T cells, or PBMCs. Subjects who had been exposed to COVID-19, were actively infected with it, or had recovered from it provided the deeply sampled blood TCRbeta repertoires that made up the dataset. A freely available public database, intended as a resource for researchers studying the immune response to SARS-CoV-2, is where the repertoires were released. Samples came from the ongoing ImmuneRACE study (first 160 participants) plus 1,254 subjects from 6 global collaborators. Sample metadata almost always included a de-identified subject ID, COVID-19 status, age in years and sex. Where available, HLA class I and class II types were obtained from metadata supplied by the sample provider rather than from assay-based typing.

Enrolling through a virtual design, the prospective study's participants ranged in age from about 18 to 89 years and lived across 20 to 25 United States geographic areas. To assign participants to cohorts, the prospective study relied on clinical history that participants themselves reported in a screening survey and a study questionnaire. Recovered participants in ImmuneRACE Cohort 3 were defined as having two consecutive negative NP/OP PCR tests, clearance from a healthcare professional, or resolution of symptoms. In the prospective study, whole blood, serum and a nasopharyngeal or oropharyngeal swab were collected from each participant by mobile phlebotomists. Prospective study participants could optionally give additional blood draws and questionnaires over an approximately two-month period. Blood samples from the prospective study were shipped frozen or at room temperature prior to DNA extraction.

CDR1 SGDLS and CDR2 YYNGEE were looked up in the germline V gene. Trimming leaves V shorter by 0 bases and J shorter by 1 base, with the junction holding 1 base beyond the gene matches. From cysteine to phenylalanine, the CDR3 is 17 amino acids long. The CDR3 DNA has 51 bases and is translated from base 1. Comment on this clone: Its target antigen remains unknown. Nothing much larger sits one base from this clone, and base qualities are not available.

TCRbeta CDR3 regions were amplified from genomic DNA by means of the immunoSEQ Assay, a bias-controlled multiplex PCR. Per the authors' processing: Nucleated cell counts per sample were estimated from amplification of reference gene primers within the assay. To quantify the absolute abundance of each unique TCRbeta CDR3 rearrangement, sequence reads were collapsed and filtered. For each sample, productive Simpson clonality was calculated by taking the square root of Simpson's diversity index across productive rearrangements. Not all clones reach the TCRdb copy of this immuneACCESS table, which keeps in-frame sequences only. Checked studies attribute under half of the gap to unresolved V genes and leave the rest unexplained. V and J calls and clone size are as listed in that table; D and trimming were resolved from the DNA. This sample is represented by about 180,000 clones; more than 75% of them were singletons. More than 7.5% of the sample is in the top ten clones.

Points the paper makes about the study in general: The amount of clinical and demographic metadata varied by source and participant and was provided uncurated.

The sequenced material came from PBMCs or T cells enriched from blood (not recorded which). The clonotype comes from a woman in her twenties or thirties who had recovered from COVID-19. The sequence joins TRBV9 to TRBJ2-3; 14 of the junction bases match TRBD2. Here is the DNA: TGTGCCAGCAGCGTAGCGGGACTAGCGGGAGGCACAGATACGCAGTATTTT. This translates into CASSVAGLAGGTDTQYF.